Listed here are 19 T cell receptor beta chains from one sample, sequenced in a study of shared clonotypes between healthy human individuals. Sequencing was performed with immunoSEQ multiplex PCR; in TCRdb, only in-frame clones are kept and a portion is missing. Here the sample spans some 2,500,000 clones, under 95% being singletons. The sample comprised naive CD4+ T cells from PBMCs. The subset denotes: CD45RA+ positively selected. These receptors all come from a man between 18 and 35 years old in good health. Some clones in this sample may be carry-over from other donors' samples.

The chain combines TRBV5-6 with TRBJ2-1; 11 bases are a match to TRBD2. J gave up 4 bases and V 2 bases, and 5 bases lay outside the gene matches. The CDR3 contains 16 residues. Germline CDR1 reads SGHDT; CDR2 reads YYEEEE. Written as DNA, the CDR3 is TGTGCCAGCAGCTTACGAAGACTAGCGGGGTACAATGAGCAGTTCTTC. The encoded protein is CASSLRRLAGYNEQFF.

The V and J genes are TRBV6-6 and TRBJ2-3; D is perhaps TRBD1 (8 bases). The CDR3 contains 15 residues. Germline V gene data show CDR1 as MNHNY and CDR2 as SVGAGI (reference sequence). V was clipped by 11 bases and J by 1 base, with 19 bases between them. The CDR3 DNA sequence: TGTGCCCACAGGGGGAGGGAGGAGGGCACAGATACGCAGTATTTT. This sequence encodes CAHRGREEGTDTQYF.

The chain combines TRBV5-4 with TRBJ2-1; 7 bases match TRBD2. From germline, CDR1 is SGHNT and CDR2 YYREEE (reference sequence). The ends lost 4 bases at V and 4 bases at J; junction bases unmatched: 11. The CDR3 runs to 16 residues. CDR3 residues: CASSAAPGGSYNEQFF. The CDR3 DNA reads as TGTGCCAGCAGCGCTGCCCCCGGCGGGAGTTACAATGAGCAGTTCTTC.

This rearrangement joins TRBV18 to TRBJ2-2, with D tentatively TRBD1 or TRBD2 (5 bases each). V was trimmed by 3 bases and J by 4 bases, leaving 15 bases between them. Germline lookup yields CDR1 KGHSH and CDR2 LQKENI. CDR3 size: 16 residues. The CDR3 sequence: CASSPPGPTATGELFF. The DNA of the CDR3 is TGTGCCAGCTCACCTCCGGGACCGACAGCCACCGGGGAGCTGTTTTTT.

The rearrangement joins TRBV6-4 to TRBJ1-2, with 11 bases lining up with TRBD1. CDR1 is MRHNA, CDR2 SNTAGT, per germline. The junction had 0 bases not matched to a gene; V was cut back by 2 bases and J by 7 bases. The CDR3 runs 13 residues. The CDR3 loop reads CASSDGTGGGYTF. The DNA for the CDR3 is TGTGCCAGCAGTGACGGGACAGGGGGTGGCTACACCTTC.

The chain employs TRBV28 and TRBJ2-3, with 8 bases identical to TRBD2. The germline V gene has CDR1 MDHEN and CDR2 SYDVKM. V lost 5 bases and J lost 2; bases outside the gene matches: 12. CDR3 length: 17 residues. In DNA form, the CDR3 reads TGTGCCAGCAGTCCCCCGGGGGTAGCGGGAATCACAGATACGCAGTATTTT. This encodes CASSPPGVAGITDTQYF.

This clone was counted a single time. This chain joins TRBV7-2 and TRBJ2-1; maybe TRBD1 (5 bases). The germline V gene has CDR1 SGHTA and CDR2 FQGNSA. The CDR3 has 15 residues. Trimming took 6 bases from V and 0 from J, leaving 12 bases between them. DNA for the CDR3: TGTGCCAGCAGTCAAGGGGCTAACTCCTACAATGAGCAGTTCTTC. Amino acids: CASSQGANSYNEQFF. The whole variable domain, remainder taken from reference TRBV7-2 and TRBJ2-1, is GAGVSQSPSNKVTEKGKDVELRCDPISGHTALYWYRQSLGQGLEFLIYFQGNSAPDKSGLPSDRFSAERTGGSVSTLTIQRTQQEDSAVYLCASSQGANSYNEQFFGPGTRLTVL.

This chain connects TRBV5-4 to TRBJ2-6, with D tentatively TRBD1 (5 bases). V lost 5 bases to trimming and J lost 3 bases, with 12 bases between them. The CDR3 has 15 residues. Looked up from germline, CDR1 is SGHNT and CDR2 is YYREEE (reference sequence). The CDR3 loop is CASRTQGGGANVLTF. The CDR3 DNA follows: TGTGCCAGCAGGACCCAGGGCGGTGGGGCCAACGTCCTGACTTTC.

J is TRBJ1-1 and V is TRBV11-3, with D unclear. Trimming shortened V by 5 bases and J by 7 bases, and 14 bases separated the two germline ends. The germline gives CDR1 SGHNT, CDR2 YENEEA. The CDR3 totals 13 residues. The CDR3 nucleotides are TGTGCCAGCAGCCGAATCCGGGGTGGTGAAGCTTTCTTT. It translates to CASSRIRGGEAFF.

CDR3 protein: CASKWGRGSYNEQFF. The CDR3 DNA reads as TGTGCCAGCAAATGGGGTAGGGGCTCCTACAATGAGCAGTTCTTC. The chain carries TRBV2 and TRBJ2-1, with D possibly being TRBD1 (5 bases). Germline lookup yields CDR1 SNHLY and CDR2 FYNNEI. This CDR3 is built from 15 residues. Trimming pared 7 bases from V and 0 bases from J, leaving 13 bases between.

CDR3 in DNA: TGTGCCAGCAGCACCCCGGACAGAGCCCACTATGGCTACACCTTC. It translates to CASSTPDRAHYGYTF. The V call is TRBV7-2, the J call TRBJ1-2; D is possibly TRBD1 (6 bases). Germline CDR1 SGHTA, CDR2 FQGNSA. This CDR3 spans 15 amino acids. With 5 bases removed from V and 3 bases from J, the gap between germline ends came to 16 bases. Complete variable domain (other parts from reference TRBV7-2 and TRBJ1-2): GAGVSQSPSNKVTEKGKDVELRCDPISGHTALYWYRQSLGQGLEFLIYFQGNSAPDKSGLPSDRFSAERTGGSVSTLTIQRTQQEDSAVYLCASSTPDRAHYGYTFGSGTRLTVV.

CDR3 nucleotides: TGTGCCTGGAGTGTAAGAGGGGGCACAAGTTACACCTTC. Its translation: CAWSVRGGTSYTF. This chain links TRBV30 with TRBJ1-2; 7 bases match TRBD1. Per germline, CDR1 GTSNPN and CDR2 SVGIG (reference sequence). V dropped 0 bases and J dropped 11; count of bases not matched to a gene: 9. This CDR3 is built from 13 residues.

A remark on this clone: This CDR3 is also generated by other DNA sequences in the sample. This chain connects TRBV5-4 to TRBJ2-1; possibly TRBD2 for D (5 bases). Germline V gene data show CDR1 as SGHNT and CDR2 as YYREEE (reference sequence). This CDR3 spans 14 amino acids. V was cut by 4 bases and J by 1 base, with 9 bases left in between. The CDR3 spells CASSPRGSYNEQFF. For the CDR3, the DNA is TGTGCCAGCAGCCCCCGCGGGTCCTACAATGAGCAGTTCTTC.

This chain connects TRBV6-1 to TRBJ2-3, with TRBD2 identical over 12 bases. Germline CDR1 is MNHNS and CDR2 is SASEGT. CDR3 length: 15 residues. V was clipped by 6 bases and J by 4 bases; unmatched bases: 5. As DNA, the CDR3 is TGTGCCAGCAGGCGGACTAGCGGGATTCCAGATACGCAGTATTTT. Protein sequence: CASRRTSGIPDTQYF.

The chain carries TRBV4-1 and TRBJ2-1; D not certain. The CDR3 loop spans 14 amino acids. CDR1 is MGHRA, CDR2 YSYEKL, per germline. Trimming shortened V by 4 bases and J by 2 bases, and 9 bases separated the two germline ends. In nucleotides, the CDR3 is TGCGCCAGCAGCCCCCCGGCCACCTACAATGAGCAGTTCTTC. Protein product: CASSPPATYNEQFF.

The chain has TRBV18 and TRBJ2-4; 7 positions agree with TRBD1. CDR3 length: 16 amino acids. With 3 bases clipped from V and 1 base from J, the junction kept 6 bases outside the gene matches. The V gene's germline CDR1 is KGHSH and CDR2 LQKENI. DNA for the CDR3: TGTGCCAGCTCACCCCAGACAGGGATTGCCAAAAACATTCAGTACTTC. Translation: CASSPQTGIAKNIQYF.

The V gene is TRBV7-2, the J gene TRBJ1-2; D is possibly TRBD1 (5 bases). Trimming stripped 4 bases from V and 2 bases from J, with 8 bases between. Germline-derived CDR1 and CDR2 are SGHTA and FQGNSA. The CDR3 sequence is 13 residues long. The CDR3 region is CASSWEGNYGYTF. The CDR3 DNA reads TGTGCCAGCAGCTGGGAGGGGAACTATGGCTACACCTTC.

The chain links TRBV4-1 to TRBJ2-7; TRBD1 might be the D (6 bases). CDR1 and CDR2 from the germline V gene are MGHRA and YSYEKL. The CDR3 consists of 15 residues. The V end was cut by 3 bases, the J end by 0 bases, with 12 bases between. Here the CDR3 DNA reads TGCGCCAGCAGCCACCCACAGGGTAGCTCCTACGAGCAGTACTTC. As protein: CASSHPQGSSYEQYF.

The J gene is TRBJ1-4, the V gene TRBV29-1, with D uncertain. CDR3 size: 12 residues. Between the trimmed V and J ends, which lost 4 bases and 6 bases, there was a span of 9 bases. Germline assignment: CDR1 SQVTM and CDR2 ANQGSEA. Here the CDR3 DNA reads TGCAGCGTTGGAAGGGCTGATGAAAAACTGTTTTTT. Its protein is CSVGRADEKLFF. Using reference TRBV29-1 and TRBJ1-4 for the parts outside the CDR3, the full variable domain is SAVISQKPSRDICQRGTSLTIQCQVDSQVTMMFWYRQQPGQSLTLIATANQGSEATYESGFVIDKFPISRPNLTFSTLTVSNMSPEDSSIYLCSVGRADEKLFFGSGTQLSVL.